The entry that follows covers one TCR beta chain sequence. Donors were healthy Caucasian individuals from Russia aged about 6 to 90. Isolated per sample were at least 6.5 million PBMCs. The V gene end was trimmed by 1 base and the J gene end by 2 bases; junction bases not matched to a gene: 7. Germline CDR1 reads SEHNR; CDR2 reads FQNEAQ (reference sequence). The length of the CDR3 is 16 residues. Next came a second PCR, run for about 6 to 11 cycles, which used a sample-barcoded 5' primer along with a J-beta primer mix. Sequencing of every sample gave 3 million or more CDR3-containing paired-end reads. MiXCR, applied by TCRdb to the 5' RACE reads, yields one record per CDR3 protein. The sample lists around 1,100,000 distinct CDR3 sequences, 30% to 40% occurring once. The sample comes from a study of blood T cells in healthy people across ages. Study details: Using template switching, researchers captured about one barcoded beta molecule for each two T cells.

Sequences were obtained from blood. J is TRBJ1-1 and V is TRBV7-9, with 7 bases that match TRBD1. The clonotype comes from a man aged 18-30 years in good health. CDR3 sequence reads: CASSLGGTVLNTEAFF. The CDR3 region has the DNA TGTGCCAGCAGCTTAGGCGGGACAGTTCTAAACACTGAAGCTTTCTTT.